This is a list of T cell receptor beta chains from one sample in a study of T cells in Graves' hyperthyroidism and ophthalmopathy. TCRdb reprocessed the multiplex PCR reads with MiXCR, giving one entry per CDR3 protein. Among about 350,000 distinct CDR3 sequences, approximately 19% were seen once, and the ten largest hold 3.5% to 4%. The sample consisted of blood. The receptors here all came from a woman aged 18-29 years with Graves' hyperthyroidism. Both conserved end residues are part of each CDR3. Each record gives: clone size, V gene, D gene, J gene, CDR3 DNA, CDR3 protein. D genes are given only for firm matches. Size is omitted from some rows. Given values are once, few, many or a class for expanded clones.

abundance: many; v_gene: TRBV4-2; d_gene: TRBD2; j_gene: TRBJ2-7; CDR3nt: TGTGCCAGCAGCCGCCGACTAGCGGGGGATGTACACGAGCAGTACTTC; CDR3aa: CASSRRLAGDVHEQYF
abundance: .; v_gene: TRBV9; d_gene: TRBD1; j_gene: TRBJ1-2; CDR3nt: TGTGCCAGCAGCGTAGGGGCCCGGGACAGTTATGGCTACACCTTC; CDR3aa: CASSVGARDSYGYTF
abundance: many; v_gene: TRBV15; d_gene: TRBD1; j_gene: TRBJ2-7; CDR3nt: TGTGCCACCAGCAGAGTGCTCGGTCAGGGGGCTTCGTGGGAGCAGTACTTC; CDR3aa: CATSRVLGQGASWEQYF
abundance: many; v_gene: TRBV12-3/TRBV12-4; d_gene: .; j_gene: TRBJ1-1; CDR3nt: TGTGCCAGCAGCCCCCAGGGGCTAGGTACCACTGAAGCTTTCTTT; CDR3aa: CASSPQGLGTTEAFF
abundance: many; v_gene: TRBV7-2; d_gene: TRBD1; j_gene: TRBJ2-7; CDR3nt: TGTGCCAGCAGCGCAGCCGGGACAGGATTCTACGAGCAGTACTTC; CDR3aa: CASSAAGTGFYEQYF
abundance: many; v_gene: TRBV12-3/TRBV12-4; d_gene: .; j_gene: TRBJ1-3; CDR3nt: TGTGCCAGCTCAAGGCAGAACAGCCGCTCTGGAAACACCATATATTTT; CDR3aa: CASSRQNSRSGNTIYF
abundance: many; v_gene: TRBV28; d_gene: TRBD1; j_gene: TRBJ1-2; CDR3nt: TGTGCCAGCAAGAAGGGGGCGAGGTCTAACTATGGCTACACCTTC; CDR3aa: CASKKGARSNYGYTF
abundance: many; v_gene: TRBV27; d_gene: .; j_gene: TRBJ1-3; CDR3nt: TGTGCCAGCAGTTTATGTCGGGGTACCTCTGGAAACACCATATATTTT; CDR3aa: CASSLCRGTSGNTIYF
abundance: many; v_gene: TRBV20-1; d_gene: .; j_gene: TRBJ2-7; CDR3nt: TGCAGTGCTAGCGGCGGGACCTACGAGCAGTACTTC; CDR3aa: CSASGGTYEQYF
abundance: many; v_gene: TRBV4-1; d_gene: .; j_gene: TRBJ2-7; CDR3nt: TGCGCCAGCAGCCAAGGGACAGACGACGAGCAGTACTTC; CDR3aa: CASSQGTDDEQYF
abundance: many; v_gene: TRBV11-3; d_gene: .; j_gene: TRBJ1-2; CDR3nt: TGTGCCAGCAGCCCAAGGGTCTATGGCTACACCTTC; CDR3aa: CASSPRVYGYTF
abundance: many; v_gene: TRBV6-1; d_gene: .; j_gene: TRBJ1-1; CDR3nt: TGTGCCAGCAGCCAGGGGTTTGAAGCTTTCTTT; CDR3aa: CASSQGFEAFF
abundance: .; v_gene: TRBV27; d_gene: .; j_gene: TRBJ1-2; CDR3nt: TGTGCCAGCAGTCGGGGCGCACTAGGGGGCTACACCTTC; CDR3aa: CASSRGALGGYTF
abundance: .; v_gene: TRBV7-2; d_gene: TRBD2; j_gene: TRBJ2-5; CDR3nt: TGTGCCAGCAGCTTTATTGAGCGGGGGAAGGGTGAGACCCAGTACTTC; CDR3aa: CASSFIERGKGETQYF
abundance: many; v_gene: TRBV24-1; d_gene: .; j_gene: TRBJ1-2; CDR3nt: TGTGCCACCAGTGATAGAAGACAGATGTATGGCTACACCTTC; CDR3aa: CATSDRRQMYGYTF
abundance: many; v_gene: TRBV20-1; d_gene: .; j_gene: TRBJ2-5; CDR3nt: TGCAGTGCCACGACTGACGGCCAAGAGACCCAGTACTTC; CDR3aa: CSATTDGQETQYF
abundance: .; v_gene: TRBV6-1; d_gene: .; j_gene: TRBJ1-6; CDR3nt: TGTGCCAGCAGAACGGCGAAAGACGGCCATAATTCACCCCTCCACTTT; CDR3aa: CASRTAKDGHNSPLHF
abundance: many; v_gene: TRBV9; d_gene: .; j_gene: TRBJ1-5; CDR3nt: TGTGCCAGCAGCCCCCTGCCAGGGGGCAATCAGCCCCAGCATTTT; CDR3aa: CASSPLPGGNQPQHF
abundance: many; v_gene: TRBV24-1; d_gene: TRBD1; j_gene: TRBJ2-5; CDR3nt: TGTGCCACCAGTGCAAGGGGGCGTTGGGAGACCCAGTACTTC; CDR3aa: CATSARGRWETQYF
abundance: many; v_gene: TRBV28; d_gene: TRBD1; j_gene: TRBJ1-1; CDR3nt: TGTGCCAGCCGACAGGGACTCAACACTGAAGCTTTCTTT; CDR3aa: CASRQGLNTEAFF
abundance: .; v_gene: TRBV4-2; d_gene: TRBD2; j_gene: TRBJ2-7; CDR3nt: TGTGCCAGCAGCCAAGACGGGGGGGGCCAGTACGAGCAGTACTTC; CDR3aa: CASSQDGGGQYEQYF
abundance: many; v_gene: TRBV2; d_gene: .; j_gene: TRBJ2-5; CDR3nt: TGTGCCAGCAGTGGTCTATATGGCAGGGTGCACCAAGAGACCCAGTACTTC; CDR3aa: CASSGLYGRVHQETQYF